This section outlines one T cell receptor (beta chain) sequence together with its context. Its antigen is unknown. These data come from a study of T cell responses to AZD1222 COVID-19 vaccine. Study-wide context: Pooling covered second doses at about 4 or about 12 weeks. Study-level points and caveats: Seropositive AZD1222 recipients at baseline numbered only five or six. CD4 TCRs covered the whole spike, strongest at regions 160-218 and 743-854. Clonal diversity may have been underestimated in mostly white British donors.

The CDR3 length is 14 residues. The germline CDR1 and CDR2 sequences are LNHDA and SQIVND (reference sequence). Trimming shortened V by 5 bases and J by 1 base, and 11 bases separated the two germline ends. This table comes from immunoSEQ multiplex PCR, and its TCRdb copy is limited to in-frame clones, with some not included. The sample gives around 100,000 clones, about nine tenths of which show up once; under 2% is in the top ten. This TCR was sampled from an adult in good health. The gene calls are TRBV19 and TRBJ1-2, with D hard to call. The sequencing here drew on peripheral blood, taken on day 0 of AZD1222 vaccination. This chain's CDR3 is CASSALTLNYGYTF. The CDR3 DNA sequence: TGTGCCAGTAGTGCTCTAACACTTAACTATGGCTACACCTTC.